This is a list of T cell receptor beta chains from one sample in a study of OX40 agonist ivuxolimab in advanced cancers. Profiled with immunoSEQ multiplex PCR; TCRdb holds only in-frame clones, not every one. The data hold 99,000 or so clones, with approximately 80% observed a single time. The sequencing used CD4+ or CD8+ T cells sorted from blood, collected in a trial of the OX40 agonist ivuxolimab. All receptors come from an adult with an advanced solid tumor such as melanoma, head and neck, liver or kidney cancer. The CDR3 runs from the conserved cysteine through the conserved F or W. D genes are given only for firm matches. Not every row has a clone size; where given, it reads once, few, many or a size class.

J gene | clone size | V gene | D gene | CDR3 protein | CDR3 DNA
TRBJ2-2 | many | TRBV19 | TRBD1 | CAGRTGTGGAGELFF | TGTGCCGGACGGACCGGGACAGGGGGTGCCGGGGAGCTGTTTTTT
TRBJ2-1 | . | TRBV7-8 | TRBD2 | CASRPGTSGRVSYNEQFF | TGTGCCAGCAGGCCCGGGACTAGCGGGAGGGTGTCCTACAATGAGCAGTTCTTC
TRBJ2-1 | . | TRBV6-1 | TRBD2 | CASSGGGLVIGEQFF | TGTGCCAGCAGTGGTGGGGGACTAGTCATTGGTGAGCAGTTCTTC
TRBJ2-1 | . | TRBV6-4 | . | CASSDEKSSYNEQFF | TGTGCCAGCAGTGACGAGAAGAGCTCCTACAATGAGCAGTTCTTC
TRBJ2-3 | . | TRBV5-1 | TRBD2 | CASSLRTSGFTDTQYF | TGCGCCAGCAGCTTGCGGACTAGCGGCTTCACAGATACGCAGTATTTT
TRBJ1-2 | . | TRBV7-2 | TRBD1 | CASSLARGGTGAYYGYTF | TGTGCCAGCAGCTTAGCGCGGGGAGGGACAGGGGCCTACTATGGCTACACCTTC
TRBJ1-2 | . | TRBV7-9 | . | CASSFYRSLEGRWDGYTF | TGTGCCAGCAGCTTTTATAGGTCGTTAGAGGGGCGCTGGGATGGCTACACCTTC
TRBJ2-5 | few | TRBV19 | . | CASSQLARQETQYF | TGTGCCAGTAGTCAACTAGCAAGGCAAGAGACCCAGTACTTC
TRBJ1-1 | . | TRBV4-1 | . | CASSQEQGMNTEAFF | TGCGCCAGCAGCCAAGAACAGGGTATGAACACTGAAGCTTTCTTT
TRBJ2-1 | . | TRBV4-2 | . | CASSQDAIWSYNEQFF | TGTGCCAGCAGCCAAGACGCGATATGGTCCTACAATGAGCAGTTCTTC
TRBJ1-2 | few | TRBV18 | TRBD1 | CASSPTGQGEGYTF | TGTGCCAGCTCACCAACCGGACAGGGGGAGGGCTACACCTTC
TRBJ1-3 | . | TRBV4-2 | . | CASSQRRSGNTIYF | TGTGCCAGCAGCCAAAGACGGAGCGGAAACACCATATATTTT